The rows below give T cell receptor beta chains drawn from one sample of a study of blood T cells in healthy people across ages. TCRdb re-analysed the 5' RACE reads in MiXCR, keeping a single row per CDR3 protein. The sample shows 500,000 to 700,000 distinct CDR3 sequences, approximately 30% of them seen only once. Sequencing used blood. The receptor source for this set is an elderly woman in good health. CDR3s include the opening cysteine and the closing phenylalanine or tryptophan. A D gene is named only where the DNA matches it firmly. Clone sizes are given selectively: once, few, many, or a class where the clone is expanded.

TRBV20-1	TRBJ2-7	.	.	TGCAGTGCTAGCGACTTGCGGACAGACGTTATCGAGCAGTACTTC	CSASDLRTDVIEQYF
TRBV7-9	TRBJ2-3	.	many	TGTGCCAGCAGCTTCCAGGTCGGGGGAACTAGCACAGATACGCAGTATTTT	CASSFQVGGTSTDTQYF
TRBV11-2	TRBJ2-7	TRBD1	many	TGTGCCAGCAGCTTATGGGACAGTACCTCCTACGAGCAGTACTTC	CASSLWDSTSYEQYF
TRBV5-4	TRBJ2-3	TRBD1	.	TGTGCCAGCAGCTGGGACAGGGGGGGTCGCACAGATACGCAGTATTTT	CASSWDRGGRTDTQYF
TRBV28	TRBJ2-4	TRBD1	many	TGTGCCAGCAGGCGGACAGGGAGGACCATTCAGTACTTC	CASRRTGRTIQYF
TRBV9	TRBJ2-7	.	many	TGTGCCAGCAGCGTCGGGATCTCCTACGAGCAGTACTTC	CASSVGISYEQYF
TRBV7-9	TRBJ2-3	TRBD2	many	TGTGCCAGCACTAAAGACATGAGTGGGCGGGGGGCCCGCACAGATACGCAGTATTTT	CASTKDMSGRGARTDTQYF
TRBV30	TRBJ2-1	TRBD2	few	TGTGCCTGGAGTGGTAGGACTAGCGGGGGGGCCTACAATGAGCAGTTCTTC	CAWSGRTSGGAYNEQFF
TRBV5-1	TRBJ2-3	.	.	TGCGCCAGCAGCTGGACCCCGGAAGGGGATATTAGCACAGATACGCAGTATTTT	CASSWTPEGDISTDTQYF
TRBV6-6	TRBJ2-7	TRBD2	many	TGTGCCAGCAGTAACGCGGGGAGGGGTGCCTACGAGCAGTACTTC	CASSNAGRGAYEQYF
TRBV5-1	TRBJ2-5	TRBD1	many	TGCGCCAGCAGCTTGGGACAGGGGGGGCAAGAGACCCAGTACTTC	CASSLGQGGQETQYF
TRBV6-2/TRBV6-3	TRBJ1-5	.	many	TGTGCCAGCAGTTGGACGGTAGGGAATCAGCCCCAGCATTTT	CASSWTVGNQPQHF
TRBV4-2	TRBJ2-3	TRBD2	many	TGTGCCAGCAGCTACCCGGGCGGGGGTCGCACAGATACGCAGTATTTT	CASSYPGGGRTDTQYF
TRBV28	TRBJ2-7	TRBD1	many	TGTGCCAGCACGGGCGCGGACAGGGGGCTCTACGAGCAGTACTTC	CASTGADRGLYEQYF
TRBV29-1	TRBJ1-1	.	many	TGCAGCGTTGAGACCAGGGCTTGGAACACTGAAGCTTTCTTT	CSVETRAWNTEAFF
TRBV9	TRBJ1-1	.	.	TGTGCCAGCAGCGCCGATGTAAGGTGGGACACTGAAGCTTTCTTT	CASSADVRWDTEAFF
TRBV15	TRBJ2-3	TRBD2	many	TGTGCCACCAGCAGAGTAGCGGGGGGGCCCTCAGATACGCAGTATTTT	CATSRVAGGPSDTQYF